The text below deals with one T cell receptor beta chain. The sample belongs to a study of T cell changes during pregnancy in multiple sclerosis. Libraries were prepared by immunoSEQ multiplex PCR; TCRdb keeps only in-frame clonotypes and omits some of them. This table has about 64,000 clones, roughly 91% appearing once. This CDR3 is built from 14 residues. Germline V gene lookup returns CDR1 LNHNV and CDR2 YYDKDF (reference sequence). V gave up 1 base and J gave up 2 bases; unmatched junction bases: 2. The TCR sequence derives from a female donor in good health, enrolled as a control in a pregnancy study. The chain uses TRBV15 and TRBJ2-7; 7 bases are shared with TRBD2. The sample consisted of peripheral blood, taken in the second trimester of pregnancy. The CDR3 nucleotides read TGTGCCACCAGCAGAGTCGGGAGGACCTACGAGCAGTACTTC. It is translated as CATSRVGRTYEQYF.